This paragraph covers one TCR beta chain sequence. No antigen is known for it. Within one base of it there is no much larger clone, and no base qualities were kept. The library came from the immunoSEQ multiplex PCR assay. TCRdb limited this immuneACCESS table to in-frame rearrangements with V and J called. A share of clones is missing; checked studies link under half to unresolved V genes, and the rest is unexplained. This sample lists around 68,000 clones; less than 95% were detected once. The ten top clones hold 1.5% of the sample. This specimen comes from a study of T cell changes during pregnancy in multiple sclerosis (dated by TCRdb to about 2019). For the study in its entirety: In women with multiple sclerosis, the researchers looked at how the T cell repertoire shifted as pregnancy progressed.

Sequences SGHDT (CDR1) and YYEEEE (CDR2) are obtained from the germline V gene. V ends up 2 bases short and J 3 bases short, with an unmatched junction base count of 4. The CDR3 runs 16 amino acids, cysteine and phenylalanine included. Kept here is only the CDR3 DNA, which spans 48 bases and is read in frame from base 1. The TCR was taken from a female donor with multiple sclerosis, enrolled in a pregnancy study. The material sequenced was peripheral blood, taken in the third trimester of pregnancy. The chain is encoded by TRBV5-6 joined to TRBJ2-3, with 12 bases aligning to TRBD2. The bases are TGTGCCAGCAGCTTCGGGACTAGCGGGTATACAGATACGCAGTATTTT. The encoded protein is CASSFGTSGYTDTQYF.